Each of the 22 T cell receptor beta chains below was sequenced from the same sample in a study of OX40 agonist ivuxolimab in advanced cancers. The data were produced by immunoSEQ multiplex PCR, yet TCRdb's version contains in-frame clones alone and is incomplete. The repertoire has around 30,000 clones, around 90% of them found once; the top ten carry 4% to 4.5%. Sequencing used CD4+ or CD8+ T cells sorted from blood, obtained in a trial of the OX40 agonist ivuxolimab. These receptors all come from an adult with an advanced solid tumor such as melanoma, head and neck, liver or kidney cancer.

The CDR3 here is CAISSGTSGISYNEQFF. CDR3 sequence (DNA): TGTGCCATCAGTTCCGGGACTAGCGGGATCTCCTACAATGAGCAGTTCTTC. V and J are TRBV10-3 and TRBJ2-1, with 13 nucleotides matching TRBD2. Per germline, CDR1 ENHRY and CDR2 SYGVKD. This CDR3 spans 17 amino acids. Unmatched junction bases numbered 4, after V lost 5 bases and J lost 0 bases.

The chain has TRBV7-2 and TRBJ2-6, with TRBD1 identical over 7 bases. The germline V gene encodes CDR1 SGHTA and CDR2 FQGNSA. J was trimmed by 0 bases and V by 4 bases; bases with no gene match: 12. The CDR3 runs 19 residues. CDR3 DNA sequence: TGTGCCAGCAGCTCAACCGGGACAGTGTCGAGCTCTGGGGCCAACGTCCTGACTTTC. This encodes CASSSTGTVSSSGANVLTF.

The chain is built from TRBV11-1 and TRBJ2-7; possible D gene TRBD1, 6 bases. This CDR3 region has 18 residues. Looked up from germline, CDR1 is SGHAT and CDR2 is FQDESV (reference sequence). V lost 2 bases to trimming and J lost 1 base, with 21 bases between them. CDR3 protein: CASSLILRSWDKSYEQYF. CDR3 DNA: TGTGCCAGCAGCTTAATTTTGAGGTCTTGGGACAAATCCTACGAGCAGTACTTC.

The chain is built from TRBV9 and TRBJ1-2, with TRBD1 identical over 10 bases. From germline, CDR1 is SGDLS and CDR2 YYNGEE. The CDR3 has 16 residues. V trimming: 2 bases; J trimming: 7 bases; junction bases outside the gene matches: 11. As DNA, the CDR3 is TGTGCCAGCAGCGTCCGGGACAGGGGAGTAAACGGTGGCTACACCTTC. Its translation: CASSVRDRGVNGGYTF.

The rearrangement joins TRBV5-1 to TRBJ1-1; D remains ambiguous. Germline values: CDR1 SGHRS, CDR2 YFSETQ. The CDR3 is made up of 13 amino acids. Trimming left V 5 bases short and J 1 base short, with 9 bases between. The CDR3 coding sequence is TGCGCCAGCAGACCATACCCGAACACTGAAGCTTTCTTT. Its protein product is CASRPYPNTEAFF.

The chain couples TRBV6-5 to TRBJ2-1, with 7 bases identical to TRBD1. With V trimmed by 4 bases and J by 4 bases, 10 bases remained unmatched. This CDR3 has 16 amino acids. The germline CDR1 and CDR2 sequences are MNHEY and SVGAGI. Here the CDR3 DNA reads TGTGCCAGCAGTTTTCACCGGGACAGAGTTTACAATGAGCAGTTCTTC. It specifies CASSFHRDRVYNEQFF.

CDR3 loop: CASSEWDWRQGQMNTEAFF. The CDR3 DNA follows: TGTGCCAGCAGTGAGTGGGATTGGAGACAGGGACAGATGAACACTGAAGCTTTCTTT. The chain links TRBV6-1 to TRBJ1-1; TRBD1 aligns across 7 bases. The CDR3 is 19 residues long. Germline V gives CDR1 MNHNS, CDR2 SASEGT. Trimming cost V 3 bases and J 0 bases; bases outside gene matches: 16.

The V call is TRBV5-4, the J call TRBJ1-6, with 7 bases identical to TRBD1. The CDR3 has 13 residues. Trimming took 3 bases from V and 8 from J; bases not matched to a gene: 2. CDR1 is SGHNT, CDR2 YYREEE, per germline (reference sequence). For the CDR3, the DNA is TGTGCCAGCAGCTCTGGACAGGATTCACCCCTCCACTTT. Encoded protein: CASSSGQDSPLHF.

The chain has TRBV6-6 and TRBJ2-1; D assignment may be TRBD1 or TRBD2 (5 bases each). CDR1 and CDR2 from the germline V gene are MNHNY and SVGAGI (reference sequence). CDR3 length equals 12 residues. V was clipped by 8 bases and J by 6 bases, with 11 bases between them. CDR3 sequence reads: CASARGTNEQFF. In DNA, the CDR3 is TGTGCCAGCGCCCGAGGGACCAATGAGCAGTTCTTC.

The V and J genes are TRBV2 and TRBJ2-5; D is unclear. CDR1 is SNHLY, CDR2 FYNNEI, per germline. V was pared by 3 bases and J by 4 bases, with 9 bases between. This CDR3 contains 13 residues. CDR3 DNA sequence: TGTGCCAGCAGTGACCTAAGGGTAGAGACCCAGTACTTC. Translating it yields CASSDLRVETQYF.

The chain is built from TRBV7-9 and TRBJ1-2; D not certain. CDR1 is SEHNR and CDR2 is FQNEAQ in the germline V gene (reference sequence). Trimming took off 2 bases at V and 6 bases at J, with 13 bases between the two ends. The CDR3 runs to 14 residues. The CDR3 DNA sequence: TGTGCCAGCAGCTTATCGGTGGCAGCCGATGGCTACACCTTC. It encodes CASSLSVAADGYTF.

The genes are TRBV5-1 and TRBJ1-1, with D hard to call. The CDR3 extends over 15 amino acids. Per the germline V gene, CDR1 is SGHRS and CDR2 is YFSETQ. V was pared by 0 bases and J by 0 bases, with 9 bases between. CDR3 region: CASSLVLDVNTEAFF. The CDR3 region has the DNA TGCGCCAGCAGCTTGGTACTGGATGTGAACACTGAAGCTTTCTTT.

The CDR3 DNA follows: TGTGCCAGCAGCCGAAGGGGGGGGTTGAGGGCTTTCTTT. Translating gives CASSRRGGLRAFF. The chain joins TRBV28 to TRBJ1-1; TRBD1 might be the D (6 bases). V was trimmed by 6 bases and J by 11 bases, leaving 19 bases between them. This CDR3 region has 13 residues. Germline lookup yields CDR1 MDHEN and CDR2 SYDVKM.

The chain carries TRBV5-1 and TRBJ2-2; TRBD2 might be the D (5 bases). This CDR3 is built from 13 residues. V lost 2 bases and J 4 bases, leaving 6 bases between the germline ends. Germline CDR1 reads SGHRS; CDR2 reads YFSETQ. The CDR3 region has the DNA TGCGCCAGCAGCTTTGAGGGCACCGGGGAGCTGTTTTTT. It encodes CASSFEGTGELFF.

CDR3 DNA sequence: TGTGCCAGCAGCCCCCCCAACTATGGCTACACCTTC. The encoded protein is CASSPPNYGYTF. The V and J genes are TRBV7-2 and TRBJ1-2; D ambiguous. Germline-derived CDR1 and CDR2 are SGHTA and FQGNSA. CDR3 length equals 12 residues. V lost 5 bases, J lost 2 bases, and 6 bases lay in between.

The chain links TRBV5-6 to TRBJ2-5; the match to TRBD2 covers 11 bases. The CDR3 is 15 amino acids. After removal of 4 bases from V and 5 bases from J, the junction contained 7 bases not matched to a gene. Germline values: CDR1 SGHDT, CDR2 YYEEEE. The CDR3 nucleotides read TGTGCCAGCAGCGTCCTAGCGGGAGGTACGGAGACCCAGTACTTC. Translation: CASSVLAGGTETQYF.

The J gene is TRBJ2-1, the V gene TRBV7-2, with 15 positions matching TRBD2. Germline V gene data show CDR1 as SGHTA and CDR2 as FQGNSA. The length of the CDR3 is 18 residues. J was trimmed by 6 bases and V by 5 bases; bases with no gene match: 11. The CDR3 DNA reads as TGTGCCAGCAGCAAGGGGACTAGCGGGGGGCCCATATCCAATGAGCAGTTCTTC. Translation gives CASSKGTSGGPISNEQFF.

The chain carries TRBV28 and TRBJ1-2; D not resolved. V was clipped by 2 bases and J by 4 bases, with 8 bases between them. The CDR3 is made up of 13 amino acids. CDR1 and CDR2 (germline): MDHEN, SYDVKM. The CDR3 DNA is TGTGCCAGCAGTTTACCGGAATTCTATGGCTACACCTTC. It codes for CASSLPEFYGYTF.

This chain connects TRBV11-2 to TRBJ1-6, with D maybe TRBD1 (6 bases). This CDR3 spans 15 amino acids. V was trimmed by 3 bases and J by 6 bases, leaving 12 bases between them. The germline V gene has CDR1 SGHAT and CDR2 FQNNGV. CDR3: CASSLATGINSPLHF. In DNA form, the CDR3 reads TGTGCCAGCAGCTTGGCAACAGGGATTAATTCACCCCTCCACTTT. Based on the CDR3 plus reference TRBV11-2 and TRBJ1-6, the full variable domain is EAGVAQSPRYKIIEKRQSVAFWCNPISGHATLYWYQQILGQGPKLLIQFQNNGVVDDSQLPKDRFSAERLKGVDSTLKIQPAKLEDSAVYLCASSLATGINSPLHFGNGTRLTVT.

This clone came up once. The chain uses TRBV29-1 and TRBJ2-1, with 8 bases that match TRBD1. Germline assignment: CDR1 SQVTM and CDR2 ANQGSEA. The CDR3 extends over 17 amino acids. V lost 6 bases and J lost 9; bases outside the gene matches: 22. The CDR3 reads CSVYNSQGDLQRGEQFF. CDR3 bases: TGCAGCGTGTACAATTCACAGGGGGATCTACAAAGGGGTGAGCAGTTCTTC.

V gene TRBV10-3 combines with J gene TRBJ2-2; no clear D. Germline lookup yields CDR1 ENHRY and CDR2 SYGVKD. The CDR3 length is 13 residues. V lost 6 bases and J lost 1, with 6 bases in between. CDR3 bases: TGTGCCATCAGGTCCGTGAACACCGGGGAGCTGTTTTTT. Protein sequence: CAIRSVNTGELFF.

The chain is built from TRBV9 and TRBJ2-7, with no clear D. The germline CDR1 and CDR2 sequences are SGDLS and YYNGEE. V lost 0 bases, J lost 7 bases, and 17 bases lay in between. The CDR3 spans 15 residues. The CDR3 here is CASSVGVVATGEQYF. CDR3 DNA sequence: TGTGCCAGCAGCGTAGGGGTCGTAGCAACTGGAGAGCAGTACTTC.